The TCR beta chain described here comes from a study of T cell changes during pregnancy in multiple sclerosis. Assay: immunoSEQ multiplex PCR; the TCRdb copy retains only in-frame clones and omits some. Among 50,000 to 70,000 clones, approximately 93% were seen once, and the ten largest hold under 2%. The starting material was peripheral blood, obtained after pregnancy. The sequence came from a female donor with multiple sclerosis, enrolled in a pregnancy study.

Here the CDR3 reads CASSLVVNTEAFF. The CDR3 region has the DNA TGCGCCAGCAGCTTGGTAGTGAACACTGAAGCTTTCTTT. This chain links TRBV5-1 with TRBJ1-1; D ambiguous. The CDR3 totals 13 residues. Per the germline V gene, CDR1 is SGHRS and CDR2 is YFSETQ. V was cut by 0 bases and J by 0 bases, with 3 bases left in between. The full variable domain, its missing parts supplied by reference TRBV5-1 and TRBJ1-1, is KAGVTQTPRYLIKTRGQQVTLSCSPISGHRSVSWYQQTPGQGLQFLFEYFSETQRNKGNFPGRFSGRQFSNSRSEMNVSTLELGDSALYLCASSLVVNTEAFFGQGTRLTVV.